This T cell receptor beta chain was sequenced during a study of T cell responses to AZD1222 COVID-19 vaccine. Study findings and constraints: There were mostly white British donors and more females than males, and clonal diversity was possibly underestimated.

Repertoires were generated with immunoSEQ multiplex PCR, while TCRdb's copy carries only in-frame clones and drops some. The table shows around 140,000 clones, with roughly nine tenths occurring only once. Trimming removed 4 bases from V and 2 bases from J, with 12 bases in between. CDR1 is MDHEN and CDR2 is SYDVKM in the germline V gene. CDR3 length equals 16 residues. Notes on this clone: The antigen remains unidentified.

The sample in question was peripheral blood, obtained on day 0 of AZD1222 vaccination. The TCR was taken from an adult in good health. This chain uses TRBV28 with TRBJ2-6, with TRBD2 as a possible D gene (5 bases). For the CDR3, the DNA is TGTGCCAGCAGTTCCCCCCGGGGAACTGGGGCCAACGTCCTGACTTTC. It encodes CASSSPRGTGANVLTF. The entire variable domain, with the rest obtained from reference TRBV28 and TRBJ2-6, is as follows: DVKVTQSSRYLVKRTGEKVFLECVQDMDHENMFWYRQDPGLGLRLIYFSYDVKMKEKGDIPEGYSVSREKKERFSLILESASTNQTSMYLCASSSPRGTGANVLTFGAGSRLTVL.